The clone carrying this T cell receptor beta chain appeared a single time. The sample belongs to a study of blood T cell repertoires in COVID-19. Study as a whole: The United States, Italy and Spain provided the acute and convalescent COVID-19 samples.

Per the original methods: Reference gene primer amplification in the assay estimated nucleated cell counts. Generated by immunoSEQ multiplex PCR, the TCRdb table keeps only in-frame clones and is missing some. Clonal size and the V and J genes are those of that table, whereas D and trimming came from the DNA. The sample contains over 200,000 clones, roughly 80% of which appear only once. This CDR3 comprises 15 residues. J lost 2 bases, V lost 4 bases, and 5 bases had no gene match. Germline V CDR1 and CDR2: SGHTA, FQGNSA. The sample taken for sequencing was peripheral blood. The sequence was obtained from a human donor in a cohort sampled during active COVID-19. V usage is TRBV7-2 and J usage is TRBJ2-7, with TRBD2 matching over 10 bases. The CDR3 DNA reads TGTGCCAGCAGCTCTAGCGGGGGAGGAGCCTACGAGCAGTACTTC. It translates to CASSSSGGGAYEQYF.